This TCR beta chain emerged from a study of T cell responses to AZD1222 COVID-19 vaccine. In the study overall: Second-dose intervals of approximately 4 or approximately 12 weeks were pooled. Study-wide findings and caveats: Baseline seropositives among AZD1222 recipients totaled only 5 to 7. Repertoire collection took place solely once the T cell response had peaked. The study found Spike-specific TCR breadth and depth rose after two AZD1222 doses.

V gave up 2 bases and J gave up 5 bases; unmatched junction bases: 14. Germline CDR1 MNHEY, CDR2 SMNVEV (reference sequence). The CDR3 is 18 amino acids. A word on this clone: Its specificity is not known.

Some clones are missing from TCRdb's copy, which holds only in-frame ones; the method was immunoSEQ multiplex PCR. There are approximately 65,000 clones in the sample; around nine tenths occur only once, and 7.8% lies in the top ten. The sequence was obtained from an adult in good health. The input for sequencing was peripheral blood, taken on day 0 of AZD1222 vaccination. The chain combines TRBV27 with TRBJ2-2; 7 nucleotides match TRBD2. The CDR3 sequence: CASSLRLGRESSTGELFF. For the CDR3, the DNA is TGTGCCAGCAGTTTAAGGTTGGGGCGGGAGAGCTCGACCGGGGAGCTGTTTTTT.